There are a few counts of the clone carrying this T cell receptor beta chain. The data belong to a study of T-cell memory formation after mild COVID-19. TCRdb used MiXCR to reprocess the 5' RACE reads, holding one entry per CDR3 protein. The sample contains about 360,000 distinct CDR3 sequences, under 15% of which appear only once. The CDR3 is 15 amino acids. Losses at the gene ends were 6 bases for V and 5 bases for J; bases not matched to a gene: 7. CDR1 and CDR2 from the germline V gene are SGHTA and FQGNSA. The chain employs TRBV7-2 and TRBJ2-3; 11 bases match TRBD2. The TCR originated in a man between 18 and 29 years old who had mild COVID-19 (a few samples of this study predate the infection). Cell type and time point are not known. Material for sequencing was PBMCs or a T cell subset sorted from them (not recorded which). CDR3 sequence reads: CASRKGLAEVDTQYF. The CDR3 DNA reads as TGTGCCAGCAGAAAGGGACTAGCGGAGGTAGATACGCAGTATTTT.